A selection of T cell receptor beta chains follows, all from one sample in a study of blood T cells in healthy people across ages. TCRdb recomputed calls from the 5' RACE reads with MiXCR, one row per CDR3 protein. Of about 650,000 distinct CDR3 sequences listed, less than 40% were seen once; the top ten hold over 15%. Input material: blood. Source of these receptors: a woman of 80 years or more in good health. The CDR3 runs from the conserved cysteine through the conserved F or W. The order of the fields is J gene, V gene, clone size, D gene, CDR3 DNA, CDR3 protein. The D gene is left open where the match is weak. Only some rows state a clone size, as once, few, many or a class for expanded clones.

TRBJ2-3,TRBV20-1,many,NA,TGCAGTGCTACTGCTTTGAGGGCCACAGATACGCAGTATTTT,CSATALRATDTQYF
TRBJ1-4,TRBV5-1,few,NA,TGCGCCAGCAGCTTGGACAGGGTGGCTAATGAAAAACTGTTTTTT,CASSLDRVANEKLFF
TRBJ2-7,TRBV3-1,NA,NA,TGTGTCAGCAGCCATCGGTTCAGGGGAAGCTACGAGCAGTACTTC,CVSSHRFRGSYEQYF
TRBJ1-1,TRBV3-1,NA,NA,TGTGCCAGCAGCCCCCGAGGGGAGAACACTGAAGCTTTCTTT,CASSPRGENTEAFF
TRBJ1-2,TRBV20-1,many,TRBD1,TGCAGTGCCCCCCGGCCAGGGGGCCGCTATGGCTACACCTTC,CSAPRPGGRYGYTF
TRBJ1-2,TRBV5-1,many,TRBD1,TGCGCCAGCAGCTTGGGGGACAGGGGAAACTATGGCTACACCTTC,CASSLGDRGNYGYTF
TRBJ2-4,TRBV5-1,many,NA,TGCGCCAGCAGCCCGGAGGGCTATGGGGCCAAAAACATTCAGTACTTC,CASSPEGYGAKNIQYF
TRBJ2-3,TRBV6-5,NA,NA,TGTGCCAGCAGTTACCGGGGAAAAGATACGCAGTATTTT,CASSYRGKDTQYF
TRBJ2-1,TRBV7-3,many,NA,TGTGCCAGCAGCAATGTAGGGGCCACCTACAATGAGCAGTTCTTC,CASSNVGATYNEQFF
TRBJ2-7,TRBV5-1,few,TRBD1,TGCGCCAGCAGCTTGGTTGGGACAGGGGCCGGGGACTACGAGCAGTACTTC,CASSLVGTGAGDYEQYF
TRBJ2-2,TRBV10-3,few,NA,TGTGCCACTTCGTCCCCGGGGACGGAGCTGTTTTTT,CATSSPGTELFF
TRBJ1-5,TRBV10-3,few,NA,TGTGCCATCAGCAGGGGACTCAATAGCAATCAGCCCCAGCATTTT,CAISRGLNSNQPQHF
TRBJ2-1,TRBV6-4,many,NA,TGTGCCAGCAGTGACAGGTACAATGAGCAGTTCTTC,CASSDRYNEQFF
TRBJ2-2,TRBV7-9,few,NA,TGTGCCAGCAGGGTAGCTGGAGAGAACACCGGGGAGCTGTTTTTT,CASRVAGENTGELFF
TRBJ1-2,TRBV7-8,NA,NA,TGTGCCAGCAGCTTAGATACGCCGGTTAACTATGGCTACACCTTC,CASSLDTPVNYGYTF
TRBJ1-4,TRBV24-1,NA,NA,TGTGCCACCAGCGGAACAGACTTTGCCACTAATGAAAAACTGTTTTTT,CATSGTDFATNEKLFF
TRBJ1-4,TRBV20-1,NA,NA,TGCAGTGCCCTCAAATATGTGTACGGGCAGTTAGGAGCAACTAATGAAAAACTGTTTTTT,CSALKYVYGQLGATNEKLFF
TRBJ2-7,TRBV2,NA,NA,TGTGCAGCCGTAGAGATTTCAGCCTACGAGCAGTACTTC,CAAVEISAYEQYF
TRBJ1-3,TRBV7-9,few,NA,TGTGCCAGCAGCTTAGGAGAGGCAGCCACTGGAAACACCATATATTTT,CASSLGEAATGNTIYF
TRBJ2-7,TRBV30,once,TRBD2,TGTGCCTGGAGTTACTCGGGACTAGCGGTGAAGTACGAGCAGTACTTC,CAWSYSGLAVKYEQYF
TRBJ2-5,TRBV28,many,TRBD2,TGTGCCAGCAGTTTGGGGGGGATTCAAGAGACCCAGTACTTC,CASSLGGIQETQYF
TRBJ2-5,TRBV5-6,many,TRBD2,TGTGCCAGCAACAGCGGGGGGGCCGCACGTGGAGAGACCCAGTACTTC,CASNSGGAARGETQYF
TRBJ2-7,TRBV25-1,NA,TRBD2,TGTGCCAGCAGCTGGGGGCGGGGGGGCACCCAGTACGAGCAGTACTTC,CASSWGRGGTQYEQYF
TRBJ1-4,TRBV10-3,many,NA,TGTGCCATCAGTGAAGACCCAGGGGAAAAACTGTTTTTT,CAISEDPGEKLFF
TRBJ1-4,TRBV10-3,few,TRBD1,TGTGCCATCAGTGCAGGGACAGGGGGTGAAAAACTGTTTTTT,CAISAGTGGEKLFF
TRBJ2-1,TRBV5-4,many,TRBD2,TGTGCCAGCAGCGTTCCGAAACCGGGACTAACCCAACACAATGAGCAGTTCTTC,CASSVPKPGLTQHNEQFF
TRBJ2-3,TRBV3-1,few,TRBD2,TGTGCCAGCAGCCACGGGGCGGGGGGACCAGATACGCAGTATTTT,CASSHGAGGPDTQYF
TRBJ2-6,TRBV5-1,many,TRBD1,TGCGCCAGCAGCGACGGGACAGGGGGAACCTCTGGGGCCAACGTCCTGACTTTC,CASSDGTGGTSGANVLTF
TRBJ1-5,TRBV7-2,NA,TRBD1,TGTACCAGCTCCGGGACAGGGGATCAGCCCCAGCATTTT,CTSSGTGDQPQHF
TRBJ1-2,TRBV30,many,NA,TGTGCCTGGAGGAACAGGGAATCTAACTATGGCTACACCTTC,CAWRNRESNYGYTF
TRBJ2-7,TRBV27,many,NA,TGTGCCACCAGGGGAGACCTCTACGAGCAGTACTTC,CATRGDLYEQYF
TRBJ2-5,TRBV20-1,NA,NA,TGCAGTGTAGTCGACATCCAAGATTCCCAGTACTTC,CSVVDIQDSQYF
TRBJ2-3,TRBV19,NA,TRBD1,TGTGCCACCCGACAGGGTGGGGCAGATACGCAGTATTTT,CATRQGGADTQYF
TRBJ1-1,TRBV3-1,NA,NA,TGTGCCAGCAGCCAAAGGGAGTCAAACACTGAAGCTTTCTTT,CASSQRESNTEAFF
TRBJ2-1,TRBV12-3/TRBV12-4,many,NA,TGTGCCAGCAGTCTAAACCCTGGGGGTTACCAGTTCTTC,CASSLNPGGYQFF